This T cell receptor beta chain was documented in a study of blood T cell repertoires in COVID-19. On the study more broadly: Sites in the United States, Italy and Spain provided acute and convalescent COVID-19 samples. Sample material is recorded as cDNA or gDNA derived from T cells, B-cell-depleted T cells, or PBMCs.

Germline V CDR1 and CDR2: LGHDT, YNNKEL (reference sequence). V was cut by 4 bases and J by 7 bases, with 17 bases left in between. The CDR3 consists of 15 residues. TCRdb's copy holds only in-frame clones and misses some; the assay was immunoSEQ multiplex PCR. The top ten clones hold around 6% of a sample with 150,000 to 250,000 clones, about 76% of them seen once. The clonotype was recovered from a woman between 35 and 50 years old with COVID-19, enrolled during active disease. The V and J genes are TRBV3-1 (or the pseudogene TRBV3-2) and TRBJ1-5, with D possibly matching TRBD1 (6 bases). Source material: peripheral blood. This CDR3 reads CASSPTPGGGQPQHF. In DNA form, the CDR3 reads TGTGCCAGCAGCCCCACCCCGGGGGGCGGACAGCCCCAGCATTTT.